A single sample gave rise to the 11 T cell receptor beta chains below, sequenced in a study of response to subunit inactivated influenza vaccine. Using its own MiXCR run on the RT-PCR reads, TCRdb lists one record per CDR3 protein. The data show about 500,000 distinct CDR3 sequences, with 10% to 15% seen just once and about an eighth held by the top ten. Sequenced material: PBMCs from blood, taken around seven weeks after vaccination. Every receptor here comes from a man aged 50 to 60 who received an inactivated influenza vaccine.

This chain connects TRBV4-1 to TRBJ2-7; TRBD1 matches 8 bases. Germline V CDR1 and CDR2: MGHRA, YSYEKL. The CDR3 spans 15 residues. The V segment lost 4 bases and the J segment 5 bases; nucleotides outside the gene matches: 10. DNA for the CDR3: TGCGCCAGCAGCCGGGTCGACAGGGGCGGCAACGAGCAGTACTTC. Translating it yields CASSRVDRGGNEQYF.

A few counts support this clonotype. The chain couples TRBV6-5 to TRBJ2-7; 7 nucleotides line up with TRBD1. Unmatched junction bases numbered 3, after V lost 2 bases and J lost 2 bases. Per germline, CDR1 MNHEY and CDR2 SVGAGI. There are 14 residues in the CDR3. The CDR3 loop reads CASSYGTEAYEQYF. CDR3 bases: TGTGCCAGCAGTTACGGGACAGAAGCCTACGAGCAGTACTTC.

This clonotype was seen a few times. The chain carries TRBV6-1 and TRBJ1-4, with 7 bases lining up with TRBD1. This CDR3 has 14 amino acids. J was trimmed by 8 bases and V by 7 bases; bases with no gene match: 10. In germline, CDR1 is MNHNS, CDR2 SASEGT. The CDR3 reads CASKGQLNVEKLFF. CDR3 nucleotide sequence: TGTGCCAGCAAGGGACAGCTTAATGTAGAAAAACTGTTTTTT.

The chain links TRBV24-1 to TRBJ2-1; possible D gene TRBD1, 6 bases. The CDR3 loop spans 13 amino acids. The V gene lost 9 bases and the J gene lost 10 bases, with 18 bases spanning the gap. Germline V gene data show CDR1 as KGHDR and CDR2 as SFDVKD. This CDR3 reads CATSDSTDGEQFF. In nucleotides, the CDR3 is TGTGCCACCTCGGACAGTACAGATGGGGAGCAGTTCTTC.

The sample holds many counts of this clonotype. CDR3 coding DNA: TGCGCCAGCAGTAGAGGACAGGGCCCCTACGAGCAGTACTTC. As protein: CASSRGQGPYEQYF. V gene TRBV5-1 combines with J gene TRBJ2-7; 8 bases map to TRBD1. CDR3 length: 14 amino acids. Germline lookup yields CDR1 SGHRS and CDR2 YFSETQ. V was clipped by 5 bases and J by 2 bases; unmatched bases: 6.

This clonotype was detected a few times. The gene calls are TRBV11-1 and TRBJ2-2; tentative D call: TRBD2 (5 bases). This CDR3 comprises 19 residues. V was trimmed by 5 bases and J by 2 bases, leaving 24 bases between them. Germline CDR1 SGHAT, CDR2 FQDESV (reference sequence). The CDR3, as DNA: TGTGCCAGCAGCCACCTGGACTGGAAATCTAACTCCAACACCGGGGAGCTGTTTTTT. Protein product: CASSHLDWKSNSNTGELFF.

There are a few counts of this clonotype. This sequence joins TRBV7-6 and TRBJ2-2, with TRBD2 as a possible D gene (6 bases). The CDR3 runs 16 residues. Germline-derived CDR1 and CDR2 are SGHVS and FNYEAQ. The V gene lost 3 bases and the J gene lost 0 bases, with 11 bases spanning the gap. In DNA form, the CDR3 reads TGTGCCAGCAGCTTTGGGAGGACTTCGAACACCGGGGAGCTGTTTTTT. This gives the protein CASSFGRTSNTGELFF.

This chain links TRBV7-8 with TRBJ1-2; D perhaps matches TRBD1 (6 bases). This CDR3 is built from 19 residues. Germline assignment: CDR1 SGHVS and CDR2 FQNEAQ. V shed 7 bases and J shed 0 bases, with 27 bases lying between them. This chain's CDR3 is CASTLLGDRTEHANYGYTF. CDR3 sequence (DNA): TGTGCCAGCACCCTATTGGGAGACCGGACAGAACACGCTAACTATGGCTACACCTTC.

This clonotype was observed a few times. The genes are TRBV7-2 and TRBJ2-7; tentative D call: TRBD2 (6 bases). V was pared by 4 bases and J by 3 bases, with 10 bases between. CDR1 is SGHTA and CDR2 is FQGNSA in the germline V gene. CDR3 length: 13 residues. CDR3 in amino acids: CASSSRRDYEQYF. The CDR3 bases are TGTGCCAGCAGCTCCCGGAGGGACTACGAGCAGTACTTC.

The gene calls are TRBV7-2 and TRBJ2-7; 10 positions match TRBD2. Germline loops: CDR1 SGHTA, CDR2 FQGNSA. After removal of 6 bases from V and 8 bases from J, the junction contained 10 bases not matched to a gene. The CDR3 covers 14 residues. The CDR3 is CASSPSGSRYKQYF. The CDR3 region has the DNA TGTGCCAGCAGTCCTAGCGGGAGTAGGTATAAGCAGTACTTC.

At least ten counts were recorded for this clonotype. V is TRBV7-2 and J is TRBJ2-7; D is undetermined. V gave up 5 bases and J gave up 5 bases, with 16 bases separating them. This CDR3 region has 14 residues. Germline-derived CDR1 and CDR2 are SGHTA and FQGNSA. The CDR3 here is CASSPQYGRNEQYF. The CDR3 DNA sequence: TGTGCCAGCAGCCCTCAGTACGGTCGGAACGAGCAGTACTTC.